This T cell receptor (beta chain) was found in a study of blood T cell repertoires in COVID-19. About the research overall: COVID-19 samples from acute and convalescent phases originated in the United States, Italy and Spain.

Repertoires were generated with immunoSEQ multiplex PCR, while TCRdb's copy carries only in-frame clones and drops some. This sample has a few hundred thousand clones, with around 90% found just once. This CDR3 has 15 amino acids. V lost 2 bases, J lost 2 bases, and 10 bases lay in between. Germline CDR1 is MNHEY and CDR2 is SVGAGI. Assignments of participants to cohorts depended upon their own reported clinical history. Sequencing input: PBMCs or T cells enriched from blood (not recorded which). The rearrangement uses TRBV6-5 and TRBJ1-3, with D tentatively TRBD1 (5 bases). The receptor's source is a woman aged 18-29 years who had recovered from COVID-19. CDR3 residues: CASSYQGTPGNTIYF. CDR3 coding DNA: TGTGCCAGCAGTTACCAGGGAACTCCTGGAAACACCATATATTTT.